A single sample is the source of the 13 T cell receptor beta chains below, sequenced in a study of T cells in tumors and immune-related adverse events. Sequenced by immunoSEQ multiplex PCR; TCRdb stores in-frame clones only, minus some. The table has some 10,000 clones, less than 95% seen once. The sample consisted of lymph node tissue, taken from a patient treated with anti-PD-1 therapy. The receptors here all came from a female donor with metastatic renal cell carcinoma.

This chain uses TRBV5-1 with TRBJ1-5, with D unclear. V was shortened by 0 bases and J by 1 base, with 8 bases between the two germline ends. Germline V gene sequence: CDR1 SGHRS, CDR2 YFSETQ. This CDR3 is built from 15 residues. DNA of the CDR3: TGCGCCAGCAGCTTGGAGGGTATGAGCAATCAGCCCCAGCATTTT. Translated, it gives CASSLEGMSNQPQHF.

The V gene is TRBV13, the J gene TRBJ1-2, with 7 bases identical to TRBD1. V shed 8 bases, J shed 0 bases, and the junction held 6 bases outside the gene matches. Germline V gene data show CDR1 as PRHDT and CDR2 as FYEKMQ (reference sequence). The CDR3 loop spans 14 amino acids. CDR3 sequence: CASRLGQPNYGYTF. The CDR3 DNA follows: TGTGCCAGCCGCCTGGGACAGCCTAACTATGGCTACACCTTC. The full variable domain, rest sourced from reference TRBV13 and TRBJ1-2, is AAGVIQSPRHLIKEKRETATLKCYPIPRHDTVYWYQQGPGQDPQFLISFYEKMQSDKGSIPDRFSAQQFSDYHSELNMSSLELGDSALYFCASRLGQPNYGYTFGSGTRLTVV.

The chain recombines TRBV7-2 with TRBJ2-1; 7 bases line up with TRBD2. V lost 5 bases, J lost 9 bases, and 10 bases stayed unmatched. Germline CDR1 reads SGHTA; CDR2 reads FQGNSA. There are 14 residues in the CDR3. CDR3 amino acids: CASSPWTRYVEQFF. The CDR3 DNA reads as TGTGCCAGCAGCCCTTGGACTAGATACGTTGAGCAGTTCTTC. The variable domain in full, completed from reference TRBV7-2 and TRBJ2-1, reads GAGVSQSPSNKVTEKGKDVELRCDPISGHTALYWYRQSLGQGLEFLIYFQGNSAPDKSGLPSDRFSAERTGGSVSTLTIQRTQQEDSAVYLCASSPWTRYVEQFFGPGTRLTVL.

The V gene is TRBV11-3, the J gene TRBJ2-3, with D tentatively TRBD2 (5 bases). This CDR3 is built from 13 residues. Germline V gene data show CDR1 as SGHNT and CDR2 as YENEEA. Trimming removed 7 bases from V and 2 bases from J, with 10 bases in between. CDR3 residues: CASNRGLTDTQYF. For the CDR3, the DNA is TGTGCCAGCAACCGCGGACTCACAGATACGCAGTATTTT.

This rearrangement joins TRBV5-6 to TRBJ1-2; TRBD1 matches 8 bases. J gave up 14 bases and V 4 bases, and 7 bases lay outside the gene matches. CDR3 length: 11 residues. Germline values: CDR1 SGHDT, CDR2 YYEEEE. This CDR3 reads CASSPGQGVTF. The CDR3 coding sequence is TGTGCCAGCAGCCCAGGACAGGGCGTAACCTTC.

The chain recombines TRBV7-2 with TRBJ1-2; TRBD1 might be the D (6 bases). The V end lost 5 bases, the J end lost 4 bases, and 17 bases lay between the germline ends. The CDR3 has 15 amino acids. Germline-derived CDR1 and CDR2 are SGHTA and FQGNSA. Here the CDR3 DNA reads TGTGCCAGCAGCCTAACACAGGGTCGGAGCTATGGCTACACCTTC. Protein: CASSLTQGRSYGYTF.

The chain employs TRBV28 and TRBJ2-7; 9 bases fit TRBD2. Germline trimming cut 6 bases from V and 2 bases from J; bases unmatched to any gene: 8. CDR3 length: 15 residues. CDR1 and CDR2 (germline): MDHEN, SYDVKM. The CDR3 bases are TGTGCCAGCAGCCGGAGCGGGAGGTTTACCTACGAGCAGTACTTC. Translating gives CASSRSGRFTYEQYF.

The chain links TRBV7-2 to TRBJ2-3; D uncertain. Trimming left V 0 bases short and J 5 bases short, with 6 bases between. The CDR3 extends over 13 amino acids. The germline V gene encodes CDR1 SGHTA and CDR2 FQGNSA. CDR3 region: CASSLAREDTQYF. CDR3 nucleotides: TGTGCCAGCAGCTTAGCCCGTGAAGATACGCAGTATTTT.

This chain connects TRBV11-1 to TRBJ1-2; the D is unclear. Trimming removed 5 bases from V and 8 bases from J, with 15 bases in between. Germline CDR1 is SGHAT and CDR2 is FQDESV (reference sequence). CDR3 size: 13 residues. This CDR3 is CASSPGPGSGYTF. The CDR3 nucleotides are TGTGCCAGCAGCCCTGGGCCTGGGAGCGGCTACACCTTC.

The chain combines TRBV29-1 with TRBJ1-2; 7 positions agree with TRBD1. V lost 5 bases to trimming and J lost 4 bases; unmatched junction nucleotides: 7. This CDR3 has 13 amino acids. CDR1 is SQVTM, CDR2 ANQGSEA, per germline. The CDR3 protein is CSVKQQGTYGYTF. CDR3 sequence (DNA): TGCAGCGTTAAACAACAGGGGACCTATGGCTACACCTTC.

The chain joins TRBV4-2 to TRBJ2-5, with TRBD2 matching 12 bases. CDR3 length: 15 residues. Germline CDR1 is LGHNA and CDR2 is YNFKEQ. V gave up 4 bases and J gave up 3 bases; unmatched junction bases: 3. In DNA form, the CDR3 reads TGTGCCAGCAGCCCACGGACTAGCGGGGAAGAGACCCAGTACTTC. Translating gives CASSPRTSGEETQYF.

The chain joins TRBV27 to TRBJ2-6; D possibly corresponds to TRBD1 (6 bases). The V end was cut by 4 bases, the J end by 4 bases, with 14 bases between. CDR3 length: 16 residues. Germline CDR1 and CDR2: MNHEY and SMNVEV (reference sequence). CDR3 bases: TGTGCCAGCAGTTCGGCAGGGGCTGACGGGGCCAACGTCCTGACTTTC. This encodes CASSSAGADGANVLTF.

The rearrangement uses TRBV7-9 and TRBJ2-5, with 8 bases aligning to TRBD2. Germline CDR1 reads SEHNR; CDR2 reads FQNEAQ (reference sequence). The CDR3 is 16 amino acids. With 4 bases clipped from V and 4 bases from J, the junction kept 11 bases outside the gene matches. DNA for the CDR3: TGTGCCAGCAGCTCCTACGCCGGGGGGGCAGGAGAGACCCAGTACTTC. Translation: CASSSYAGGAGETQYF.